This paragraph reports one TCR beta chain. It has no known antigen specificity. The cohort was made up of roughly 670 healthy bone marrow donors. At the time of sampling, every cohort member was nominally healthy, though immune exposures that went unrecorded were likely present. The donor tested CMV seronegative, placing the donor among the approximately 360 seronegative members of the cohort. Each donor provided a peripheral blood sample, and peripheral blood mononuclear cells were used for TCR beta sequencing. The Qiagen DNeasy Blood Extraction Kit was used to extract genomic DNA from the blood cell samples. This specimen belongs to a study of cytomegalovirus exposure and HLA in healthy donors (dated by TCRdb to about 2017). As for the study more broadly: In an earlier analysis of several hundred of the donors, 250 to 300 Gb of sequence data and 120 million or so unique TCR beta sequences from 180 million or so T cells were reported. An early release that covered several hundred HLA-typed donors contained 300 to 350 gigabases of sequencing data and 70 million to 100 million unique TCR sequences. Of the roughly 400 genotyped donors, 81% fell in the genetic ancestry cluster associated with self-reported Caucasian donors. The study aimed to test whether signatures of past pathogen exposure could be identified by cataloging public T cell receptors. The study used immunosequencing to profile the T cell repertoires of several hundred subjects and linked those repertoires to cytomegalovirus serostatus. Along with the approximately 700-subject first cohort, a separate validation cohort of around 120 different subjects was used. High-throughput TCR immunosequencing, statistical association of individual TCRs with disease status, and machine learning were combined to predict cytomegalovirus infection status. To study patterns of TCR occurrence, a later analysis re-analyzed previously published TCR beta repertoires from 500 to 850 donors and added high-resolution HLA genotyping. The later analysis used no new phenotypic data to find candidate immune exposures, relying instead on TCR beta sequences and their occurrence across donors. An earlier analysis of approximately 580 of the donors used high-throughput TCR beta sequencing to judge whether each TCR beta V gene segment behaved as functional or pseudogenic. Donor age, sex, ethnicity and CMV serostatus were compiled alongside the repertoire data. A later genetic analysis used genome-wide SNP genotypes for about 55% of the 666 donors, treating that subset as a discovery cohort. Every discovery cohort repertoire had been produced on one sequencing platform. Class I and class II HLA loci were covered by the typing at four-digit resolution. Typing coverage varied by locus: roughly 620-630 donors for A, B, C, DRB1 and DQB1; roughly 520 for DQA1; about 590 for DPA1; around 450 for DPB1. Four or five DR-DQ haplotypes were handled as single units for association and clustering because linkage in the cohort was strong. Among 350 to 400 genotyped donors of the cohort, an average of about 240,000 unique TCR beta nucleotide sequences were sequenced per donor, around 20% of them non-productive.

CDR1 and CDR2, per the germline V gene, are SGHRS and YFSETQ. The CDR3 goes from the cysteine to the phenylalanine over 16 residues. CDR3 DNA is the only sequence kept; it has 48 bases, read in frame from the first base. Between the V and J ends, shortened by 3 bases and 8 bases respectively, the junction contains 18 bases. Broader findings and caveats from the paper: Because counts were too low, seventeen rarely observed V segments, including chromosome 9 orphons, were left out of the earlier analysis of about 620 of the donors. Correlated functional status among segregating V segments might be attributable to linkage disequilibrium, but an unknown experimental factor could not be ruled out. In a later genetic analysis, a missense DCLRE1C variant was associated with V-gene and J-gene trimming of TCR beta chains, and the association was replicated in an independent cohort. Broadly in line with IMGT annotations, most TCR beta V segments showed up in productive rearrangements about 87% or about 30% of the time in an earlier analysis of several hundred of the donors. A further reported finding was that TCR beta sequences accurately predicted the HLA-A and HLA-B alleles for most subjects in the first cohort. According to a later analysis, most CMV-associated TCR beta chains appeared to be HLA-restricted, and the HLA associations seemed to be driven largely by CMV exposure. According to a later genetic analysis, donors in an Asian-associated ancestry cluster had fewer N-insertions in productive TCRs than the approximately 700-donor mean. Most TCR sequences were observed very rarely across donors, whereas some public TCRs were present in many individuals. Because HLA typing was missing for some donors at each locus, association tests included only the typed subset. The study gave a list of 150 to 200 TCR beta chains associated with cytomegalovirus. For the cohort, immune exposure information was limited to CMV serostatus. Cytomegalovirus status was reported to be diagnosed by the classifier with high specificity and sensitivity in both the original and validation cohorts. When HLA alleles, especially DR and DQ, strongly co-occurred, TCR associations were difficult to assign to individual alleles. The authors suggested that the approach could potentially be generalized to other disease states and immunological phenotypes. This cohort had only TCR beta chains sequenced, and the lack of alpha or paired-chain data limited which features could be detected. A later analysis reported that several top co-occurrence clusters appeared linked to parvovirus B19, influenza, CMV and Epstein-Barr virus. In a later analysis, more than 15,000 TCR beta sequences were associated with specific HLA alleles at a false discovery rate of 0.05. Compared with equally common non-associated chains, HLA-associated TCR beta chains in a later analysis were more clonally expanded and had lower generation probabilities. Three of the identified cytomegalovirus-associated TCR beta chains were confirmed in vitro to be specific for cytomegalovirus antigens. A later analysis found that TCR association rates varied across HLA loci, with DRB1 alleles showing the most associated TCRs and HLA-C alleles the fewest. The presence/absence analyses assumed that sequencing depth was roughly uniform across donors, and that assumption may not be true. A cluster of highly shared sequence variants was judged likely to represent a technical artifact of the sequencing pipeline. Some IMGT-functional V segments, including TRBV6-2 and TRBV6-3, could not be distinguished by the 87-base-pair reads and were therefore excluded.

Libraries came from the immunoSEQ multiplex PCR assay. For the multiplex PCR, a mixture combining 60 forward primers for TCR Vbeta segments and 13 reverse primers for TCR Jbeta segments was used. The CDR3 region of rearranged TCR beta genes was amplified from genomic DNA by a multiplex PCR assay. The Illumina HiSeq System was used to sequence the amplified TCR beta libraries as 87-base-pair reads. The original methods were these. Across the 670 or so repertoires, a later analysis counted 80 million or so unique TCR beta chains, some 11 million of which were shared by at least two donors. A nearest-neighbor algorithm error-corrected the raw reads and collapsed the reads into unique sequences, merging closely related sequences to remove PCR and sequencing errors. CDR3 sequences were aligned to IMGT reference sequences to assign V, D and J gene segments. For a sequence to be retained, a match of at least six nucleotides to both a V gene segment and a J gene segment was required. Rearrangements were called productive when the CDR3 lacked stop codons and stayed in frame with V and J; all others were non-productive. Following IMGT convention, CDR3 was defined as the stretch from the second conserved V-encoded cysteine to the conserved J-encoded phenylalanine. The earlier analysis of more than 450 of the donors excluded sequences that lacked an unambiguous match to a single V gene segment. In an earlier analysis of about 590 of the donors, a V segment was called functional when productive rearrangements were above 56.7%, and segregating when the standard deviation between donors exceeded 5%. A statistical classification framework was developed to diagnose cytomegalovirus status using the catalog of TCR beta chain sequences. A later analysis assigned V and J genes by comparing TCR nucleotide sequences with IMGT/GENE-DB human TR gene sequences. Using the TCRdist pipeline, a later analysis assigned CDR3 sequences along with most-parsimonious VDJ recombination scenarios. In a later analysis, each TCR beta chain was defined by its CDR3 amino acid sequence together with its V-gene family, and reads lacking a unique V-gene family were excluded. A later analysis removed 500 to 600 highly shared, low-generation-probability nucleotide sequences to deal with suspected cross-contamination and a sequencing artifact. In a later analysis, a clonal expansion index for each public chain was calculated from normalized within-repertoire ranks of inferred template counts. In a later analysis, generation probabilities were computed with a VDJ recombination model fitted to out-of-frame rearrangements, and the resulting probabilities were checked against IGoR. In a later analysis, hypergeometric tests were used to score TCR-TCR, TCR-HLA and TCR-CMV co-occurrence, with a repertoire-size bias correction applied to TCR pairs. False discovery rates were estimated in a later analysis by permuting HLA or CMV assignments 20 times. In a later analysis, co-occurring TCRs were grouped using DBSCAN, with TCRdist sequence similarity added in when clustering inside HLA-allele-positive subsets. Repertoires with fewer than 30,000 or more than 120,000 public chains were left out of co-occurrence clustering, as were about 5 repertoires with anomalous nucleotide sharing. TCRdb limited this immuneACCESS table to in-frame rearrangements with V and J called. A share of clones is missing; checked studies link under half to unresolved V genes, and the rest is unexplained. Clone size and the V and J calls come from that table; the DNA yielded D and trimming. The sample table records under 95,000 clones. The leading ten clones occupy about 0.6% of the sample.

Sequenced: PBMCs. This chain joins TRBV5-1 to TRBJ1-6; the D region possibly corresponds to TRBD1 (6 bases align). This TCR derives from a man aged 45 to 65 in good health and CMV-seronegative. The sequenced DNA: TGCGCCAGCAGCTCGGGGGGGGGCTCCGGCTATTCACCCCTCCACTTT. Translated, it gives CASSSGGGSGYSPLHF. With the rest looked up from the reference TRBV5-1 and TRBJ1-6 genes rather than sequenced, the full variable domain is KAGVTQTPRYLIKTRGQQVTLSCSPISGHRSVSWYQQTPGQGLQFLFEYFSETQRNKGNFPGRFSGRQFSNSRSEMNVSTLELGDSALYLCASSSGGGSGYSPLHFGNGTRLTVT.